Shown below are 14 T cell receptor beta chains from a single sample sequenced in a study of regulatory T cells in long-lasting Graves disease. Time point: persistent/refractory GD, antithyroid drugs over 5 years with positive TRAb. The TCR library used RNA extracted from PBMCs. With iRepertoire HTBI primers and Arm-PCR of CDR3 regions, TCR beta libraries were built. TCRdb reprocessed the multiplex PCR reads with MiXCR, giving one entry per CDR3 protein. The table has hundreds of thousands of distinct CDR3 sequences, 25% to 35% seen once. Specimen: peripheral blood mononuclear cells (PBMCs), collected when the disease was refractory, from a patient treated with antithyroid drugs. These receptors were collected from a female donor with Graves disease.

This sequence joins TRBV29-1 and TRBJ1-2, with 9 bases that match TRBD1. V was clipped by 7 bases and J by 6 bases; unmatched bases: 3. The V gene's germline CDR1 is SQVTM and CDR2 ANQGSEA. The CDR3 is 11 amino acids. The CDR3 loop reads CSADRGDGYTF. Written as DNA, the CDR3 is TGCAGCGCCGACAGGGGGGATGGCTACACCTTC.

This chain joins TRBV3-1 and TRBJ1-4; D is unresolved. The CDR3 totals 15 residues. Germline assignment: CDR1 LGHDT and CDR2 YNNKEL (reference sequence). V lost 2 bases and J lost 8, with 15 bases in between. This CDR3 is CASSQRTTVEEKLFF. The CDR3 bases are TGTGCCAGCAGCCAACGGACTACCGTTGAGGAAAAACTGTTTTTT. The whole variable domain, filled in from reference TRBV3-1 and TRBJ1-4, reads DTAVSQTPKYLVTQMGNDKSIKCEQNLGHDTMYWYKQDSKKFLKIMFSYNNKELIINETVPNRFSPKSPDKAHLNLHINSLELGDSAVYFCASSQRTTVEEKLFFGSGTQLSVL.

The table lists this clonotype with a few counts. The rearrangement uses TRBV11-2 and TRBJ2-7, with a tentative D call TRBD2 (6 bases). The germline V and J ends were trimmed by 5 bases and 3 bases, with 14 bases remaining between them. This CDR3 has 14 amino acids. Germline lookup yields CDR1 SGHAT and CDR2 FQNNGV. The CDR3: CASSPLGAGYEQYF. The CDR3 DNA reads TGTGCCAGCAGCCCACTGGGAGCGGGCTACGAGCAGTACTTC.

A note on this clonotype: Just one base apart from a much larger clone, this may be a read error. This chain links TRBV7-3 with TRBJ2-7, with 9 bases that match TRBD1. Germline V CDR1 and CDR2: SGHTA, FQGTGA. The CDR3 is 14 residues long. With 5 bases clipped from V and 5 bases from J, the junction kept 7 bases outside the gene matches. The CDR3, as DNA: TGTGCCAGCAGCATCGGGACAGGGAATGACGAGCAGTACTTC. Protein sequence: CASSIGTGNDEQYF.

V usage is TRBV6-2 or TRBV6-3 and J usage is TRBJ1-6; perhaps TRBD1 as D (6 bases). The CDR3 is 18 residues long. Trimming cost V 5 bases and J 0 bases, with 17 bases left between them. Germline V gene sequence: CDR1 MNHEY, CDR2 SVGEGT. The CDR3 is CASSEKPRGSSYNSPLHF. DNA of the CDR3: TGTGCCAGCAGTGAAAAACCGAGGGGGAGCTCCTATAATTCACCCCTCCACTTT.

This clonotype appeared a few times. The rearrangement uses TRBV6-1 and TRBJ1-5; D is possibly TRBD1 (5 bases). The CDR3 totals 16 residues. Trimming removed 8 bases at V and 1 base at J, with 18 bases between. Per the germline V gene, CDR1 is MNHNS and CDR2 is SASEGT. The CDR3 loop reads CASGRGLRESNQPQHF. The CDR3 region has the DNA TGTGCCAGCGGGAGGGGCCTCAGGGAGAGCAATCAGCCCCAGCATTTT.

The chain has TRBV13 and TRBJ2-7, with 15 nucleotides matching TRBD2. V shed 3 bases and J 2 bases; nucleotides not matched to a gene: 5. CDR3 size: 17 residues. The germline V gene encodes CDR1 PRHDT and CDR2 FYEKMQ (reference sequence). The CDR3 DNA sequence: TGTGCCAGCAGCTTGGGGACTAGCGGGAGGAGGACCTACGAGCAGTACTTC. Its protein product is CASSLGTSGRRTYEQYF.

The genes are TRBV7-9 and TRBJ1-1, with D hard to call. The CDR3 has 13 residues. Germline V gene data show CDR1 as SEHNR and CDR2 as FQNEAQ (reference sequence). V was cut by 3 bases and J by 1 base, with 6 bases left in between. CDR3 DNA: TGTGCCAGCAGCTTTCTGACGAACACTGAAGCTTTCTTT. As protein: CASSFLTNTEAFF.

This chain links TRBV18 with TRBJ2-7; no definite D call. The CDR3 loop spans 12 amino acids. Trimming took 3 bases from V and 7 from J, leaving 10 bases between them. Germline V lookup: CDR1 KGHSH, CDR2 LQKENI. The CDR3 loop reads CASSPFSTEQYF. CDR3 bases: TGTGCCAGCTCACCTTTTTCTACAGAGCAGTACTTC.

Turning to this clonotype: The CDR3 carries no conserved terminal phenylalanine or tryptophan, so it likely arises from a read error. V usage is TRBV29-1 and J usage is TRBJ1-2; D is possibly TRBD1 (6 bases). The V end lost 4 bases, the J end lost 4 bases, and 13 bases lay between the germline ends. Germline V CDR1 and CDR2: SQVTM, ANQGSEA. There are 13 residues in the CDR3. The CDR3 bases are TGCAGCGTTGGATCCGACAGGAGCTATGGCTACACCCTC. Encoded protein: CSVGSDRSYGYTL.

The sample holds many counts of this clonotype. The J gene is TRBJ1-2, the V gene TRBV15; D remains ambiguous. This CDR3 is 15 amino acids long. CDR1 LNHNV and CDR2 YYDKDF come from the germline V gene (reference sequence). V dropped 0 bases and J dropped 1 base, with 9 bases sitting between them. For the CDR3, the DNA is TGTGCCACCAGCAGAGATCGGACGAGTAACTATGGCTACACCTTC. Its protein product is CATSRDRTSNYGYTF.

CDR3 DNA: TGTGCCAGCAGCTTAGATGCGGGGGAGGGTCAGCCCCAGCATTTT. The encoded protein is CASSLDAGEGQPQHF. This chain uses TRBV7-9 with TRBJ1-5; D might be TRBD1 (5 bases). Germline-derived CDR1 and CDR2 are SEHNR and FQNEAQ (reference sequence). The CDR3 runs to 15 residues. V was pared by 1 base and J by 6 bases, with 13 bases between.

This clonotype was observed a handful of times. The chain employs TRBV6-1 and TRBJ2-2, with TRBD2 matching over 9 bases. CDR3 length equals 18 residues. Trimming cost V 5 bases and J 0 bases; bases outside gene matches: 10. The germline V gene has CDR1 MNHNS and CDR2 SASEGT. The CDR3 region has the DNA TGTGCCAGCAGTCCCGGACTAGCGAGCCGAGCGAACACCGGGGAGCTGTTTTTT. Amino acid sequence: CASSPGLASRANTGELFF.

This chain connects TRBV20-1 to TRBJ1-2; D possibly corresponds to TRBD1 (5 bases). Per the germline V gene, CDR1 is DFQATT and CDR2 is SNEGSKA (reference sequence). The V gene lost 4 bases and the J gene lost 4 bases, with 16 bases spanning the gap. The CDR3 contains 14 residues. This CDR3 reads CSAIPMAGTYGYTF. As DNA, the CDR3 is TGCAGTGCTATCCCAATGGCAGGGACCTATGGCTACACCTTC.